The 10 T cell receptor beta chains in this list originate from one sample, sequenced in a study of cytomegalovirus exposure and HLA in healthy donors. Researchers ran the PCR with 60 Vbeta and 13 Jbeta primers. TCRdb's copy holds only in-frame clones and misses some; the assay was immunoSEQ multiplex PCR. Seen here are about 140,000 clones, roughly 85% observed once, and the top ten hold approximately 1.4%. Sequencing was carried out using PBMCs. These receptors were obtained from a man between 35 and 55 years old in good health and CMV-seronegative.

CDR3 residues: CASSQQGPPSTDTQYF. The DNA for the CDR3 is TGCGCCAGCAGCCAACAGGGGCCCCCTAGCACAGATACGCAGTATTTT. V usage is TRBV4-1 and J usage is TRBJ2-3; TRBD1 might be the D (6 bases). Between the trimmed V and J ends, which lost 2 bases and 0 bases, there was a span of 12 bases. The CDR3 totals 16 residues. Germline V CDR1 and CDR2: MGHRA, YSYEKL.

The chain carries TRBV29-1 and TRBJ1-5; 9 nucleotides agree with TRBD1. This CDR3 contains 14 residues. Germline CDR1 and CDR2: SQVTM and ANQGSEA. V lost 5 bases and J lost 2; bases outside the gene matches: 4. CDR3 amino acids: CSVWDRERNQPQHF. The CDR3 nucleotides read TGCAGCGTTTGGGACAGGGAGCGCAATCAGCCCCAGCATTTT.

This rearrangement joins TRBV19 to TRBJ2-5; D may be TRBD1 (6 bases). With 4 bases removed from V and 0 bases from J, the gap between germline ends came to 18 bases. CDR1 and CDR2 from the germline V gene are LNHDA and SQIVND (reference sequence). The CDR3 consists of 17 residues. In nucleotides, the CDR3 is TGTGCCAGTAGTAAGCTCCCGGGACACACCTACCAAGAGACCCAGTACTTC. This codes for CASSKLPGHTYQETQYF.

The rearrangement links TRBV18 to TRBJ2-2; 8 bases fit TRBD1. The CDR3 totals 15 residues. The V gene's germline CDR1 is KGHSH and CDR2 LQKENI. J lost 5 bases, V lost 3 bases, and 5 bases had no gene match. The CDR3 here is CASSPGTGLTGELFF. CDR3 in DNA: TGTGCCAGCTCACCCGGGACAGGACTAACCGGGGAGCTGTTTTTT. The whole variable domain, filled in from reference TRBV18 and TRBJ2-2, reads NAGVMQNPRHLVRRRGQEARLRCSPMKGHSHVYWYRQLPEEGLKFMVYLQKENIIDESGMPKERFSAEFPKEGPSILRIQQVVRGDSAAYFCASSPGTGLTGELFFGEGSRLTVL.

The genes are TRBV6-5 and TRBJ1-2; no firm D call. This CDR3 has 15 amino acids. Per germline, CDR1 MNHEY and CDR2 SVGAGI. The V end lost 7 bases, the J end lost 8 bases, and 23 bases lay between the germline ends. As DNA, the CDR3 is TGTGCCAGCACATTATCGACCACGAGGATGAACGGCTACACCTTC. Translating it yields CASTLSTTRMNGYTF.

The chain couples TRBV7-9 to TRBJ2-1, with 7 nucleotides matching TRBD2. Losses at the gene ends were 8 bases for V and 3 bases for J; bases not matched to a gene: 13. From germline, CDR1 is SEHNR and CDR2 FQNEAQ (reference sequence). The CDR3 sequence is 16 residues long. CDR3 DNA sequence: TGTGCCAGCTTCCCCCTCCTAGCGGAGAACTACAATGAGCAGTTCTTC. This codes for CASFPLLAENYNEQFF.

This rearrangement joins TRBV4-2 to TRBJ2-1; TRBD2 is a possible D gene (6 bases). The V end was cut by 8 bases, the J end by 10 bases, with 18 bases between. The CDR3 length is 13 residues. CDR1 LGHNA and CDR2 YNFKEQ come from the germline V gene. DNA of the CDR3: TGTGCCAGCCGAGGAGGGGAGTGGGAAGAGCAGTTCTTC. This sequence encodes CASRGGEWEEQFF.

The V gene is TRBV7-2, the J gene TRBJ1-6; 9 nucleotides line up with TRBD1. V shed 5 bases and J 7 bases; nucleotides not matched to a gene: 6. The germline V gene encodes CDR1 SGHTA and CDR2 FQGNSA. There are 15 residues in the CDR3. DNA of the CDR3: TGTGCCAGCAGCCGAGGGACAGGGTTGAATTCACCCCTCCACTTT. Amino acids: CASSRGTGLNSPLHF.

This chain joins TRBV6-5 and TRBJ2-5; tentatively, D is TRBD2 (5 bases). The CDR3 totals 14 residues. V lost 5 bases and J 4 bases, leaving 14 bases between the germline ends. The V gene's germline CDR1 is MNHEY and CDR2 SVGAGI. In nucleotides, the CDR3 is TGTGCCAGCAGTCCCTCCCGGGCGGGAGAGACCCAGTACTTC. Translating gives CASSPSRAGETQYF.

The J gene is TRBJ1-5, the V gene TRBV5-5, with D uncertain. CDR3 size: 13 residues. The germline V gene has CDR1 SGHKS and CDR2 YYEKEE (reference sequence). The ends were cut back, 4 bases at V and 4 bases at J, with 9 bases in the middle. CDR3 in amino acids: CASSRHDNQPQHF. The CDR3 DNA sequence: TGTGCCAGCAGCAGACATGATAATCAGCCCCAGCATTTT.